This T cell receptor beta chain was obtained from a study of CD8+ T cells in alopecia areata. As to treatment: oral pan-JAK inhibitor, 5-10 mg twice daily. Extracted RNA was reverse transcribed into cDNA, the sequencing template. Method: immunoSEQ multiplex PCR; TCRdb's copy keeps in-frame clones and lacks some. Seen here are 130,000 to 150,000 clones, 65% to 90% observed once, and the top ten hold around 25%. Germline loops: CDR1 SQVTM, CDR2 ANQGSEA. Between the trimmed V and J ends, which lost 4 bases and 2 bases, there was a span of 30 bases. The CDR3 totals 19 residues. The V and J genes are TRBV29-1 and TRBJ2-7; D possibly uses TRBD1 or TRBD2 (5 bases each). Specimen: CD8+ T cells sorted from blood, collected at week 4, from a patient treated with tofacitinib. The origin of this receptor is a human donor with alopecia areata. CDR3 DNA: TGCAGCGTTGTCCCAGGCAGGGTCGATCCGCAGATCGGGGCCTACGAGCAGTACTTC. Its protein product is CSVVPGRVDPQIGAYEQYF.